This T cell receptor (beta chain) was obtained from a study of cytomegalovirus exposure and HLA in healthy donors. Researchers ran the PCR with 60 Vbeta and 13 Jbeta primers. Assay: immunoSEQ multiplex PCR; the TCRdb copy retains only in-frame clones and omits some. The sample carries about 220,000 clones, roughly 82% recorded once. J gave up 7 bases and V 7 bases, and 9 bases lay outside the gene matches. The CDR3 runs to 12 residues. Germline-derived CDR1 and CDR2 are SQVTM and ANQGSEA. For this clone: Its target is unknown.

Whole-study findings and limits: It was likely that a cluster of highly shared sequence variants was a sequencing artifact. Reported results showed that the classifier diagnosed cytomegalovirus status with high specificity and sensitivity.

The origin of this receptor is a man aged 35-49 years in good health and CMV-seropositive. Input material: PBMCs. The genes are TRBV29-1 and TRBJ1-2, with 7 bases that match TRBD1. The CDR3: CSAAADRVGYTF. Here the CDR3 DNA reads TGCAGCGCCGCAGCCGACAGGGTTGGCTACACCTTC.